This TCR beta chain was obtained from a study of T cells in Graves' hyperthyroidism and ophthalmopathy. Exclusions: uncontrolled infection, other autoimmune disease, pregnancy, lactation. The study based diagnoses on clinical symptoms, serum thyroxine and TRAb, thyroid ultrasound and orbital computed tomography. In regard to this clonotype: The antigen remains unidentified.

Findings of the study overall: Through a model of 13 V-J features, ophthalmopathy was separated from stable hyperthyroidism. Among clonotypes expanded in thyroid above 0.001, most were also found in blood.

Amplification yielded TCR beta CDR3 regions, with RNA transcripts as the source. A first-round RT-PCR of the TCR CDR3 used the HTBI primer set. One entry per CDR3 protein results from TCRdb running MiXCR on the multiplex PCR reads. Here the sample spans about 570,000 distinct CDR3 sequences, about 43% being singletons. The sequencing sample was made of peripheral blood or thyroid tissue (not recorded which). The sequence derives from an adult woman with Graves' disease, either hyperthyroidism or ophthalmopathy (not recorded which).

CDR3: CSAWGVENTEAFF. In DNA form, the CDR3 reads TGCAGTGCTTGGGGAGTAGAGAACACTGAAGCTTTCTTT. This rearrangement joins TRBV20-1 to TRBJ1-1; D is unresolved. CDR3 length: 13 residues. Germline V gives CDR1 DFQATT, CDR2 SNEGSKA (reference sequence). Between the trimmed V and J ends, which lost 5 bases and 1 base, there was a span of 11 bases.